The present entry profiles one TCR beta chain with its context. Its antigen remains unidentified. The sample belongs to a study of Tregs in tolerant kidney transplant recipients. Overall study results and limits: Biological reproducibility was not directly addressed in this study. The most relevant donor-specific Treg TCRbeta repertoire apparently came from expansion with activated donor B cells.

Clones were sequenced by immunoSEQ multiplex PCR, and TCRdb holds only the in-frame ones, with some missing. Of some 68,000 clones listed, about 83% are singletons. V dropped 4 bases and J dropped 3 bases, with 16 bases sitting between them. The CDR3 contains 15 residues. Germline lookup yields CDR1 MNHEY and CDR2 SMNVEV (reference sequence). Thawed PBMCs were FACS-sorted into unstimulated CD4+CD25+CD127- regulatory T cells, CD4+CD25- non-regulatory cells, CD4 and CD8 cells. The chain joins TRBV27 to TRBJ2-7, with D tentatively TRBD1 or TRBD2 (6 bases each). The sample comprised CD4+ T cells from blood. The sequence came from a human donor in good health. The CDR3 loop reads CASSSPGAGYYEQYF. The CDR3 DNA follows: TGTGCCAGCAGTTCCCCGGGGGCTGGGTACTACGAGCAGTACTTC.